This TCR beta chain came from a study of cytomegalovirus exposure and HLA in healthy donors. The PCR had 60 Vbeta and 13 Jbeta primers. Data came from immunoSEQ multiplex PCR; TCRdb stores just in-frame clones and leaves some out. The profile shows approximately 150,000 clones, over 75% of them singletons. Germline-derived CDR1 and CDR2 are SNHLY and FYNNEI. Germline trimming cut 2 bases from V and 2 bases from J; bases unmatched to any gene: 14. The CDR3 covers 19 residues. The chain has TRBV2 and TRBJ2-4; 8 positions match TRBD1. This receptor was obtained from a woman aged 25 to 45 in good health and CMV-seronegative. Input material: PBMCs. This CDR3 reads CASSESSSRGPRTKNIQYF. CDR3 in DNA: TGTGCCAGCAGTGAATCGTCTTCCAGGGGGCCGAGGACCAAAAACATTCAGTACTTC.